This TCR beta chain appears in the sequencing data of a study of PD-1 blockade in classical Hodgkin lymphoma. The V segment lost 4 bases and the J segment 6 bases; nucleotides outside the gene matches: 9. This CDR3 is built from 16 residues. CDR1 and CDR2 from the germline V gene are SGHRS and YFSETQ. Time point of the sample: newly diagnosed, previously untreated cHL patient sample. Using immunoSEQ multiplex PCR, the repertoire was profiled, and TCRdb retains in-frame clones only, with some absent. There are some 27,000 clones in the sample; roughly 90% occur only once, and approximately 3.9% lies in the top ten.

The sequence came from a human donor with classical Hodgkin lymphoma. The specimen sequenced was peripheral blood mononuclear cells (PBMCs). The chain is built from TRBV5-1 and TRBJ2-1; 11 nucleotides line up with TRBD2. CDR3 bases: TGCGCCAGCAGCCTAATAGCGGGAGGGTCTGTCAATGAGCAGTTCTTC. Translation: CASSLIAGGSVNEQFF. The whole variable domain, remainder taken from reference TRBV5-1 and TRBJ2-1, is KAGVTQTPRYLIKTRGQQVTLSCSPISGHRSVSWYQQTPGQGLQFLFEYFSETQRNKGNFPGRFSGRQFSNSRSEMNVSTLELGDSALYLCASSLIAGGSVNEQFFGPGTRLTVL.